The sequence of this T cell receptor (beta chain) was determined in a study of T cells after yellow fever vaccination. Overall study findings and caveats: Abundant bulk-population clonotypes could contaminate the FACS-sorted repertoires. Only a small proportion of the clonotypes turned up in both the CD4 and the CD8 compartments, likely arising from convergent recombination. The day 0 sorted memory subsets showed almost all vaccine-responding clonotypes to be undetectable.

Per germline, CDR1 SGHRS and CDR2 YFSETQ. This CDR3 spans 15 amino acids. V shed 4 bases and J 1 base; nucleotides not matched to a gene: 4. The sample holds many counts of this clonotype. In TCRdb, the 5' RACE reads were re-called with MiXCR into one record per CDR3 protein. The sample includes around 25,000 distinct CDR3 sequences, less than 4% of them seen just once. The clonotype comes from a man aged 18 to 29 who received the YFV17D yellow fever vaccine. The gene calls are TRBV5-1 and TRBJ2-2, with 7 nucleotides matching TRBD1. The sample in question was PBMCs, either bulk or a sorted T-cell subset (CD4+, CD8+, memory, or dextramer-sorted; not recorded which), obtained 35 to 50 days after the first yellow fever vaccination. This CDR3 is CASSIGTENTGELFF. Written as DNA, the CDR3 is TGCGCCAGCAGCATCGGGACAGAGAACACCGGGGAGCTGTTTTTT.